This passage covers 26 T cell receptor beta chains from one sample sequenced in a study of response to subunit inactivated influenza vaccine. TCRdb reprocessed the RT-PCR reads via MiXCR and lists one record per CDR3 protein. The data contain more than 200,000 distinct CDR3 sequences, more than 10% of them singletons. The material was non-naive T cells sorted from PBMCs, obtained approximately 15 days before vaccination. The source of these receptors is a man aged 45 to 65 who received an inactivated influenza vaccine.

This clonotype was found many times. The chain carries TRBV28 and TRBJ2-1; possible D gene TRBD1, 6 bases. The CDR3 is made up of 16 amino acids. Looked up from germline, CDR1 is MDHEN and CDR2 is SYDVKM. V was trimmed by 3 bases and J by 3 bases, leaving 15 bases between them. DNA of the CDR3: TGTGCCAGCAGTTTTAGGGGGATGTTCCACTACAATGAGCAGTTCTTC. It translates to CASSFRGMFHYNEQFF.

The chain links TRBV7-2 to TRBJ2-3; no definite D call. The CDR3 extends over 12 amino acids. V lost 11 bases and J 10 bases, leaving 19 bases between the germline ends. Germline V gives CDR1 SGHTA, CDR2 FQGNSA. CDR3 nucleotide sequence: TGTGCCTCTAAAACTCCTGCCCGGGCGCAGTATTTT. Translating gives CASKTPARAQYF.

This clonotype occurred many times. The V call is TRBV3-1, the J call TRBJ2-7; D ambiguous. V was clipped by 4 bases and J by 3 bases, with 22 bases between them. Germline CDR1 LGHDT, CDR2 YNNKEL (reference sequence). This CDR3 is built from 17 residues. CDR3 residues: CASSPDLPGLGYYEQYF. The CDR3 DNA reads TGTGCCAGCAGCCCAGATCTCCCGGGTCTCGGCTACTACGAGCAGTACTTC.

This clonotype was recorded many times. The chain employs TRBV9 and TRBJ1-1; 9 bases line up with TRBD1. Per the germline V gene, CDR1 is SGDLS and CDR2 is YYNGEE. V shed 3 bases, J shed 7 bases, and the junction held 7 bases outside the gene matches. CDR3 length: 14 amino acids. The CDR3, as DNA: TGTGCCAGCAGCGGAACAGGGGGCGCGGGTGAAGCTTTCTTT. Amino acids: CASSGTGGAGEAFF.

This clonotype turned up a few times. The chain recombines TRBV5-1 with TRBJ2-5; D not certain. Germline CDR1 SGHRS, CDR2 YFSETQ. V was clipped by 0 bases and J by 1 base, with 10 bases between them. This CDR3 contains 15 residues. The CDR3 DNA reads as TGCGCCAGCAGCTTGGCTATAGGGCCCCAAGAGACCCAGTACTTC. This translates into CASSLAIGPQETQYF.

This clonotype was seen more than once but under ten times. The chain uses TRBV7-9 and TRBJ2-3, with D possibly TRBD2 on 5 matching bases. V was cut by 7 bases and J by 5 bases, with 19 bases left in between. Germline CDR1 SEHNR, CDR2 FQNEAQ (reference sequence). This CDR3 region has 15 residues. Written as DNA, the CDR3 is TGTGCCAGCACGATCGCCGGGAACTCAAAAGATACGCAGTATTTT. It specifies CASTIAGNSKDTQYF.

This clonotype was detected ten times or more. The V gene is TRBV5-1, the J gene TRBJ2-2; 7 bases match TRBD2. Germline assignment: CDR1 SGHRS and CDR2 YFSETQ. The CDR3 length is 15 residues. After removal of 4 bases from V and 5 bases from J, the junction contained 8 bases not matched to a gene. In DNA, the CDR3 is TGCGCCAGCAGCCCGGCCGGGACTAAAACCGGGGAGCTGTTTTTT. It is translated as CASSPAGTKTGELFF.

Many counts were recorded for this clonotype. This chain links TRBV12-3 or TRBV12-4 with TRBJ2-5; D possibly corresponds to TRBD2 (6 bases). This CDR3 region has 15 residues. Between the trimmed V and J ends, which lost 3 bases and 4 bases, there was a span of 15 bases. The CDR3 reads CASSLSPGSGETQYF. The CDR3 nucleotides read TGTGCCAGCAGTTTGTCGCCCGGGAGTGGAGAGACCCAGTACTTC.

The chain carries TRBV7-8 and TRBJ2-3, with 14 positions matching TRBD2. Germline V CDR1 and CDR2: SGHVS, FQNEAQ. V lost 5 bases, J lost 1 base, and 8 bases stayed unmatched. The CDR3 totals 18 residues. CDR3 protein: CASSPSLTSGRGTDTQYF. The CDR3 nucleotides read TGTGCCAGCAGCCCATCCTTGACTAGCGGGAGGGGCACAGATACGCAGTATTTT. Complete variable domain (other parts from reference TRBV7-8 and TRBJ2-3): GAGVSQSPRYKVAKRGQDVALRCDPISGHVSLFWYQQALGQGPEFLTYFQNEAQLDKSGLPSDRFFAERPEGSVSTLKIQRTQQEDSAVYLCASSPSLTSGRGTDTQYFGPGTRLTVL.

This clonotype occurred a few times. The V and J genes are TRBV10-3 and TRBJ2-7; 8 nucleotides line up with TRBD2. This CDR3 comprises 14 residues. The trim removed 3 bases at V and 6 bases at J, leaving 7 bases unmatched. Germline V gene sequence: CDR1 ENHRY, CDR2 SYGVKD. The CDR3 protein is CAISDRGTSIEQYF. In DNA form, the CDR3 reads TGTGCCATCAGTGATCGGGGGACTAGTATCGAGCAGTACTTC.

The chain joins TRBV18 to TRBJ1-1; 7 nucleotides line up with TRBD1. The CDR3 contains 14 residues. V gave up 2 bases and J gave up 1 base; unmatched junction bases: 1. The germline CDR1 and CDR2 sequences are KGHSH and LQKENI. The CDR3 DNA is TGTGCCAGCTCACCAAGGGACAGGAACACTGAAGCTTTCTTT. It codes for CASSPRDRNTEAFF.

This clonotype appeared a few times. The CDR3: CASRFATGGITEAFF. Here the CDR3 DNA reads TGTGCCAGCAGGTTCGCGACAGGGGGTATCACTGAAGCTTTCTTT. The chain joins TRBV5-4 to TRBJ1-1; TRBD1 matches at 9 bases. V lost 5 bases to trimming and J lost 4 bases; unmatched junction nucleotides: 9. This CDR3 has 15 residues. CDR1 is SGHNT, CDR2 YYREEE, per germline (reference sequence). Drawing the rest from reference TRBV5-4 and TRBJ1-1, the complete variable domain is ETGVTQSPTHLIKTRGQQVTLRCSSQSGHNTVSWYQQALGQGPQFIFQYYREEENGRGNFPPRFSGLQFPNYSSELNVNALELDDSALYLCASRFATGGITEAFFGQGTRLTVV.

Only a few counts were recorded for this clonotype. The chain uses TRBV29-1 and TRBJ2-3, with D uncertain. V gave up 4 bases and J gave up 2 bases, with 13 bases separating them. Germline V gene sequence: CDR1 SQVTM, CDR2 ANQGSEA. This CDR3 is 14 amino acids long. The CDR3 DNA is TGCAGCGTTGTTGGGCCAACAACCACAGATACGCAGTATTTT. This sequence encodes CSVVGPTTTDTQYF.

This clonotype came up a few times. The chain carries TRBV11-2 and TRBJ1-1; no firm D call. CDR1 and CDR2 (germline): SGHAT, FQNNGV. The CDR3 has 15 amino acids. V was clipped by 5 bases and J by 1 base, with 14 bases between them. The CDR3 here is CASSQVASGNTEAFF. CDR3 DNA: TGTGCCAGCAGCCAAGTGGCATCCGGGAACACTGAAGCTTTCTTT.

The V gene is TRBV6-5, the J gene TRBJ2-7, with D uncertain. The CDR3 is made up of 12 amino acids. Per germline, CDR1 MNHEY and CDR2 SVGAGI. Trimming took 2 bases from V and 7 from J, leaving 9 bases between them. For the CDR3, the DNA is TGTGCCAGCAGTTACCTCCGTGGTGAGCAGTACTTC. The encoded protein is CASSYLRGEQYF.

This clonotype has a handful of counts. The CDR3 region has the DNA TGTGCCAGCAGCACGGGACTAGCGCCCGGGAGTGAGCAGTTCTTC. It translates to CASSTGLAPGSEQFF. The chain combines TRBV7-2 with TRBJ2-1, with 10 bases fitting TRBD2. J gave up 9 bases and V 5 bases, and 10 bases lay outside the gene matches. The CDR3 is 15 amino acids. CDR1 is SGHTA, CDR2 FQGNSA, per germline. The whole variable domain, filled in from reference TRBV7-2 and TRBJ2-1, reads GAGVSQSPSNKVTEKGKDVELRCDPISGHTALYWYRQSLGQGLEFLIYFQGNSAPDKSGLPSDRFSAERTGGSVSTLTIQRTQQEDSAVYLCASSTGLAPGSEQFFGPGTRLTVL.

This clonotype was detected only a few times. The chain couples TRBV28 to TRBJ1-1; 7 nucleotides match TRBD1. This CDR3 spans 14 amino acids. Germline V gives CDR1 MDHEN, CDR2 SYDVKM. The trim removed 6 bases at V and 4 bases at J, leaving 8 bases unmatched. The CDR3 DNA is TGTGCCAGCAGATTCGACAGGGTAAGCACTGAAGCTTTCTTT. This encodes CASRFDRVSTEAFF.

This clonotype was seen many times. The chain combines TRBV28 with TRBJ2-1; 9 bases are a match to TRBD1. Germline CDR1 reads MDHEN; CDR2 reads SYDVKM. V lost 8 bases to trimming and J lost 2 bases; unmatched junction nucleotides: 4. This CDR3 is built from 14 residues. CDR3 DNA: TGTGCCAGCGGACAGGGGAGCACCTACAATGAGCAGTTCTTC. This gives the protein CASGQGSTYNEQFF.

This clonotype was seen many times. V and J are TRBV18 and TRBJ2-1; D ambiguous. The CDR3 length is 13 residues. The V and J ends lost 1 base and 1 base respectively, with 2 bases between them. CDR1 is KGHSH, CDR2 LQKENI, per germline. This chain's CDR3 is CASSPQSYNEQFF. DNA of the CDR3: TGTGCCAGCTCACCACAGTCCTACAATGAGCAGTTCTTC.

This chain uses TRBV27 with TRBJ2-1, with 12 bases lining up with TRBD2. The CDR3 is 17 amino acids. Germline assignment: CDR1 MNHEY and CDR2 SMNVEV (reference sequence). The V gene end was trimmed by 5 bases and the J gene end by 5 bases; junction bases not matched to a gene: 10. CDR3 nucleotide sequence: TGTGCCAGCAGTGATAGACTGGGACTAGCGGGTGACAATGAGCAGTTCTTC. Its translation: CASSDRLGLAGDNEQFF.

The V and J genes are TRBV20-1 and TRBJ2-7; the match to TRBD2 covers 8 bases. V gave up 4 bases and J gave up 1 base; unmatched junction bases: 9. The germline CDR1 and CDR2 sequences are DFQATT and SNEGSKA (reference sequence). CDR3 length: 15 amino acids. The CDR3 here is CSANLLGGRSYEQYF. CDR3 nucleotide sequence: TGCAGTGCTAACCTCCTGGGCGGGAGGTCCTACGAGCAGTACTTC.

This clonotype was counted ten times or more. V usage is TRBV11-2 and J usage is TRBJ2-1, with D unclear. Germline CDR1 and CDR2: SGHAT and FQNNGV. This CDR3 region has 14 residues. The V end lost 5 bases, the J end lost 0 bases, and 8 bases lay between the germline ends. CDR3: CASSPGSSYNEQFF. CDR3 nucleotide sequence: TGTGCCAGCAGCCCGGGTAGCTCCTACAATGAGCAGTTCTTC.

The chain couples TRBV11-3 to TRBJ1-3; D gene unclear. The CDR3 runs 13 residues. Germline values: CDR1 SGHNT, CDR2 YENEEA. V gave up 4 bases and J gave up 6 bases, with 10 bases separating them. Here the CDR3 reads CASSSEPANTIYF. The CDR3 DNA is TGTGCCAGCAGCTCCGAGCCGGCAAACACCATATATTTT.

V gene TRBV18 combines with J gene TRBJ1-2, with a tentative D call TRBD1 (6 bases). Germline V gene sequence: CDR1 KGHSH, CDR2 LQKENI. The germline V and J ends were trimmed by 3 bases and 13 bases, with 15 bases remaining between them. The CDR3 length is 12 residues. This CDR3 reads CASSPGGENPTF. The CDR3 DNA reads TGTGCCAGCTCACCTGGGGGCGAAAACCCCACCTTC.

The rearrangement links TRBV27 to TRBJ2-7; the D is unclear. Germline CDR1 reads MNHEY; CDR2 reads SMNVEV (reference sequence). There are 17 residues in the CDR3. Trimming took off 3 bases at V and 5 bases at J, with 23 bases between the two ends. The CDR3 nucleotides read TGTGCCAGCAGTTTGTCCCCCTACCGGGCTAGTCAAAACGAGCAGTACTTC. It encodes CASSLSPYRASQNEQYF.

This clonotype was picked up a small number of times. This chain uses TRBV5-1 with TRBJ1-2, with 9 nucleotides matching TRBD1. V was clipped by 2 bases and J by 7 bases; unmatched bases: 9. The germline gives CDR1 SGHRS, CDR2 YFSETQ. The CDR3 has 15 amino acids. The CDR3 DNA is TGCGCCAGCAGCTTCCCACCTACGACAGGGGGTGGCTACACCTTC. This translates into CASSFPPTTGGGYTF.